This T cell receptor beta chain comes out of a study of breast tumors, draining lymph nodes, adjacent tissues. Germline V gives CDR1 PRHDT, CDR2 FYEKMQ (reference sequence). The J segment lost 10 bases and the V segment lost 4 bases, leaving 4 bases of the junction unmatched. This CDR3 is 13 amino acids long. MiXCR, run by TCRdb on the multiplex PCR reads, gives a single entry per CDR3 protein. The sample holds 21,000 or so distinct CDR3 sequences, 41% seen once. This clonotype appeared many times. This TCR was recovered from a female donor with breast cancer. Some clones in this sample may be carry-over from other donors' samples. The J gene is TRBJ1-6, the V gene TRBV13; 7 bases line up with TRBD1. The sample was breast tumor tissue. The chain's CDR3 is CASSSDRDSPLHF. CDR3 sequence (DNA): TGTGCCAGCAGCTCCGACAGGGACTCACCCCTCCACTTT.